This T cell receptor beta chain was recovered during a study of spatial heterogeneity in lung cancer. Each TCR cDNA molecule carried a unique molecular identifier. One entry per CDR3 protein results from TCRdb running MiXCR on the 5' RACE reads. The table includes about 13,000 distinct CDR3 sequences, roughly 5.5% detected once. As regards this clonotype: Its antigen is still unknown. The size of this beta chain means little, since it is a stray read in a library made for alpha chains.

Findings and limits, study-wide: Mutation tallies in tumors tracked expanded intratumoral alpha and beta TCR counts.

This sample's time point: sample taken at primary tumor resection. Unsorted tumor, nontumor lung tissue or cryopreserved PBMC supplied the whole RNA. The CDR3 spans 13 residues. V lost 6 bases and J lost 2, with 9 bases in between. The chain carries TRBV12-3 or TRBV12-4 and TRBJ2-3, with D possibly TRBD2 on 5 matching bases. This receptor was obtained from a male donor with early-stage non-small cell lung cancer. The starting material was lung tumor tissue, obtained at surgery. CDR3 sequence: CASRDWVTDTQYF. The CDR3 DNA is TGTGCCAGCAGGGACTGGGTCACAGATACGCAGTATTTT.